This is a list of T cell receptor beta chains from one sample in a study of blood T cell repertoires in COVID-19. TCRdb's copy holds only in-frame clones and misses some; the assay was immunoSEQ multiplex PCR. Of approximately 200,000 clones detected, under 90% appear once; the ten largest clones hold approximately 1.8%. The sequenced sample was PBMCs or T cells enriched from blood (not recorded which). The receptors come from a man between 60 and 75 years old who had recovered from COVID-19. CDR3s include the opening cysteine and the closing phenylalanine or tryptophan. Fields, in order: CDR3 DNA, CDR3 protein, V gene, clone size, D gene, J gene. A D gene is named only where the DNA matches it firmly. Rows may omit the clone size; those that give it use once, few, many or a size class.

DNA: TGTGCCAGCAGGACGACAGGCCAGGGGACTGAAGCTTTCTTT; CDR3: CASRTTGQGTEAFF; V: TRBV5-6; size: -; D: -; J: TRBJ1-1
DNA: TGTGCCAGTAGTATTAGGACAGGGGGGGCGTCTGGCTACACCTTC; CDR3: CASSIRTGGASGYTF; V: TRBV19; size: -; D: TRBD1; J: TRBJ1-2
DNA: TGTGCCATCAGTGAGCAGTTGGGAAACACCATATATTTT; CDR3: CAISEQLGNTIYF; V: TRBV10-3; size: -; D: -; J: TRBJ1-3
DNA: TGCGCCAGCAGCTGGGACAGGGACCTCATGAACACTGAAGCTTTCTTT; CDR3: CASSWDRDLMNTEAFF; V: TRBV5-1; size: -; D: TRBD1; J: TRBJ1-1
DNA: TGTGCCAGCAGCTCGCAGGCGACAGTCCTTCAATATTTT; CDR3: CASSSQATVLQYF; V: TRBV7-8; size: -; D: -; J: TRBJ2-3
DNA: TGTGCCAGCAGCTCACAGTCCGATCAGCCCCAGCATTTT; CDR3: CASSSQSDQPQHF; V: TRBV7-2; size: -; D: -; J: TRBJ1-5
DNA: TGTGCCAGCAGTGAACGGAACACTGAAGCTTTCTTT; CDR3: CASSERNTEAFF; V: TRBV6-1; size: -; D: -; J: TRBJ1-1
DNA: TGTGCCAGTAGCCCCGGGTCAGGGCCCGGGGGAAAACTGTTTTTT; CDR3: CASSPGSGPGGKLFF; V: TRBV19; size: few; D: -; J: TRBJ1-4
DNA: TGTGCCAGCAGCTTAGGGCAGGGAGGGAATTCACCCCTCCACTTT; CDR3: CASSLGQGGNSPLHF; V: TRBV7-2; size: -; D: -; J: TRBJ1-6
DNA: TGTGCCAGCAGCCCGGACAGGCCTAGCTCTGGAAACACCATATATTTT; CDR3: CASSPDRPSSGNTIYF; V: TRBV11-2; size: once; D: TRBD1; J: TRBJ1-3
DNA: TGTGCCAGCCGACAGGGTGTTGGGGGCTACACCTTC; CDR3: CASRQGVGGYTF; V: TRBV2; size: few; D: TRBD1; J: TRBJ1-2
DNA: TGTGCCAGCACCTTAAGTATGAGGGCTTCGAACACTGAAGCTTTCTTT; CDR3: CASTLSMRASNTEAFF; V: TRBV2; size: once; D: -; J: TRBJ1-1
DNA: TGCGCCAGCAGCATCGGGGGACAGGGAAATTCACCCCTCCACTTT; CDR3: CASSIGGQGNSPLHF; V: TRBV4-3; size: -; D: TRBD1; J: TRBJ1-6
DNA: TGTGCCAGTAGTATAAGGAGGGGGACGGGACAGGGCTCTGGAAACACCATATATTTT; CDR3: CASSIRRGTGQGSGNTIYF; V: TRBV19; size: -; D: TRBD1; J: TRBJ1-3
DNA: TGCGCCAGCAGCCAAGATACGGGTGAGGGTGAAAAACTGTTTTTT; CDR3: CASSQDTGEGEKLFF; V: TRBV4-3; size: -; D: -; J: TRBJ1-4
DNA: TGCGCCAGTAGGGACAGGGAAATCAATCAGCCCCAGCATTTT; CDR3: CASRDREINQPQHF; V: TRBV10-1; size: -; D: TRBD1; J: TRBJ1-5
DNA: TGTGCCAGCAGCGGAATGGGCCCCGAAGCTTTCTTT; CDR3: CASSGMGPEAFF; V: TRBV9; size: -; D: -; J: TRBJ1-1
DNA: TGTGCCAGTAGTCCATGGGACATCGTTTTTGGTGGCTACACCTTC; CDR3: CASSPWDIVFGGYTF; V: TRBV19; size: few; D: -; J: TRBJ1-2
DNA: TGCGCCAGCGGTCCCCTCGGGGCAACTAATGAAAAACTGTTTTTT; CDR3: CASGPLGATNEKLFF; V: TRBV5-1; size: -; D: -; J: TRBJ1-4
DNA: TGCGCCAGCAGCCCTCAGGCGGGGGGGCCCAAAAACATTCAGTACTTC; CDR3: CASSPQAGGPKNIQYF; V: TRBV4-3; size: once; D: TRBD2; J: TRBJ2-4
DNA: TGTGCCAGCTCACCAGGAGGGATCGAGACCCAGTACTTC; CDR3: CASSPGGIETQYF; V: TRBV18; size: -; D: -; J: TRBJ2-5
DNA: TGTGCCAGCAGTAGTCGGGTGAACACTGAAGCTTTCTTT; CDR3: CASSSRVNTEAFF; V: TRBV6-5; size: -; D: -; J: TRBJ1-1
DNA: TGTGCCAGTAGTACGGGTTTTAGCACCGGGGAGCTGTTTTTT; CDR3: CASSTGFSTGELFF; V: TRBV19; size: -; D: -; J: TRBJ2-2
DNA: TGTGCCAGCAGCTTGGCAAGGGCAGCGGACACAGATACGCAGTATTTT; CDR3: CASSLARAADTDTQYF; V: TRBV5-8; size: -; D: -; J: TRBJ2-3
DNA: TGTGCCAGCAGCTTAATCTTGGGCGCGGGTTCACCCCTCCACTTT; CDR3: CASSLILGAGSPLHF; V: TRBV7-9; size: -; D: -; J: TRBJ1-6
DNA: TGCGCCAGCAGCGCAGACAGGGCCGGCGGCTACACCTTC; CDR3: CASSADRAGGYTF; V: TRBV5-1; size: -; D: TRBD1; J: TRBJ1-2
DNA: TGTGCCAGTAGCCCCGGGTCAGGGCGTGGCTACACCTTC; CDR3: CASSPGSGRGYTF; V: TRBV19; size: -; D: -; J: TRBJ1-2
DNA: TGTGCCAGCAGCCAAGGACTAAGTGGGACAGGCCTCGGCGGCACCATATATTTT; CDR3: CASSQGLSGTGLGGTIYF; V: TRBV3-1/TRBV3-2; size: -; D: TRBD1; J: TRBJ1-3
DNA: TGCGCCAGCAGCTCTCAGGGGGCGCCCACTGAAGCTTTCTTT; CDR3: CASSSQGAPTEAFF; V: TRBV5-1; size: -; D: TRBD1; J: TRBJ1-1
DNA: TGTGCCAGCAGCAAAAGCGGGACAGGGGTTGGCTACACCTTC; CDR3: CASSKSGTGVGYTF; V: TRBV3-1/TRBV3-2; size: once; D: TRBD1; J: TRBJ1-2
DNA: TGTGCCAGTAGAAGCTGGAGCTCTGGAAACACCATATATTTT; CDR3: CASRSWSSGNTIYF; V: TRBV19; size: -; D: -; J: TRBJ1-3
DNA: TGTGCCAGTAGGCCGGGGGGGCTGATCACTGAAGCTTTCTTT; CDR3: CASRPGGLITEAFF; V: TRBV19; size: -; D: -; J: TRBJ1-1
DNA: TGTGCCACCAGTGATCCAGGGACAGGGCCCGGGGAGCTGTTTTTT; CDR3: CATSDPGTGPGELFF; V: TRBV24-1; size: -; D: TRBD1; J: TRBJ2-2
DNA: TGTGCCAGCAGCTTAGCGCAGACAGGCGGAAGATTCTTT; CDR3: CASSLAQTGGRFF; V: TRBV7-2; size: once; D: -; J: TRBJ1-1
DNA: TGTGCCAGCAGTCGCGGGGGCCCCACTTCCGAGGAGCAGTACTTC; CDR3: CASSRGGPTSEEQYF; V: TRBV4-2; size: few; D: -; J: TRBJ2-7
DNA: TGCGCCAGCAGCCAGGAGGGGCCCCTACACATGAACACTGAAGCTTTCTTT; CDR3: CASSQEGPLHMNTEAFF; V: TRBV4-3; size: -; D: -; J: TRBJ1-1
DNA: TGTGCCATCCGAACGGAGGGGTCCGGGGAGCTGTTTTTT; CDR3: CAIRTEGSGELFF; V: TRBV10-3; size: -; D: -; J: TRBJ2-2
DNA: TGTGCCTGGAGTGTATTTAGCTATGGCTACACCTTC; CDR3: CAWSVFSYGYTF; V: TRBV30; size: -; D: -; J: TRBJ1-2
DNA: TGCGCCAGCAGCCAAGATGATAGCGGGACTAGCCCCTGGAATGAGCAGTTCTTC; CDR3: CASSQDDSGTSPWNEQFF; V: TRBV4-1; size: -; D: TRBD2; J: TRBJ2-1
DNA: TGTGCTAGTGGTTCCCCTGTGGATACGCAGTATTTT; CDR3: CASGSPVDTQYF; V: TRBV12-5; size: -; D: -; J: TRBJ2-3
DNA: TGTGCCAGCAGGCAGACTCTAGCAACTAATGAAAAACTGTTTTTT; CDR3: CASRQTLATNEKLFF; V: TRBV27; size: -; D: -; J: TRBJ1-4
DNA: TGTGCCAGCACCCCACATGCAGGCAGCACGGGGGAAGCTTTCTTT; CDR3: CASTPHAGSTGEAFF; V: TRBV6-2/TRBV6-3; size: -; D: -; J: TRBJ1-1
DNA: TGCGCCAGCAGCTTGGGACAGGGGGCTGGCTACACCTTC; CDR3: CASSLGQGAGYTF; V: TRBV5-1; size: -; D: TRBD1; J: TRBJ1-2
DNA: TGTGCCAGTAGAACCGGGACAGGCGATCAAAAACTGTTTTTT; CDR3: CASRTGTGDQKLFF; V: TRBV19; size: -; D: TRBD1; J: TRBJ1-4
DNA: TGTGCCACCAGCAGAGTTGGCCTCAGCTCCTACAATGAGCAGTTCTTC; CDR3: CATSRVGLSSYNEQFF; V: TRBV15; size: -; D: -; J: TRBJ2-1
DNA: TGTGCCAGCAGCTTAGTAGGGGACAGGCCCTATGGCTACACCTTC; CDR3: CASSLVGDRPYGYTF; V: TRBV13; size: -; D: TRBD1; J: TRBJ1-2
DNA: TGTGCCAGCAGCCCGGGGGGGGCCTACGAGCAGTACTTC; CDR3: CASSPGGAYEQYF; V: TRBV7-2; size: -; D: TRBD2; J: TRBJ2-7
DNA: TGTGCCAGCTCACCAGCAGGCCACTTGGGTGGCTACACCTTC; CDR3: CASSPAGHLGGYTF; V: TRBV18; size: once; D: -; J: TRBJ1-2
DNA: TGTGCCAGCAGTTACTATTGGACAGGCGACCACTACGAGCAGTACTTC; CDR3: CASSYYWTGDHYEQYF; V: TRBV6-5; size: -; D: TRBD1; J: TRBJ2-7
DNA: TGTGCCAGCTCACCGCCCGGACTAGCCAAAAACATTCAGTACTTC; CDR3: CASSPPGLAKNIQYF; V: TRBV18; size: -; D: -; J: TRBJ2-4
DNA: TGTGCCAGCAGCTTGGTACAGTATGGCTACACCTTC; CDR3: CASSLVQYGYTF; V: TRBV5-5; size: -; D: -; J: TRBJ1-2
DNA: TGTGCCACCAGTGCGGGGAGCTCCTACGAGCAGTACTTC; CDR3: CATSAGSSYEQYF; V: TRBV24-1; size: -; D: -; J: TRBJ2-7
DNA: TGTGCCAGCAGCCCCAGACTAGCGGGGGGAGGGGGAAATGAGCAGTTCTTC; CDR3: CASSPRLAGGGGNEQFF; V: TRBV7-2; size: -; D: TRBD2; J: TRBJ2-1
DNA: TGTGCCAGCAGCGTAGTCGGTTCACCCCTCCACTTT; CDR3: CASSVVGSPLHF; V: TRBV9; size: -; D: -; J: TRBJ1-6
DNA: TGTGCCAGCAGCTTGCGCGGGGTCCATGAGCAGTTCTTC; CDR3: CASSLRGVHEQFF; V: TRBV7-2; size: once; D: -; J: TRBJ2-1
DNA: TGTGCCAGCAGCCCGGGAGGGGGAGAGGATCAGCCCCAGCATTTT; CDR3: CASSPGGGEDQPQHF; V: TRBV6-5; size: -; D: -; J: TRBJ1-5
DNA: TGTGCCAGCTCACCACTTATGACAGGGAGCTCCTACGAGCAGTACTTC; CDR3: CASSPLMTGSSYEQYF; V: TRBV18; size: once; D: TRBD1; J: TRBJ2-7
DNA: TGTGCCAGCAGCCAAGCCGGGGGACTAATCTATAATTCACCCCTCCACTTT; CDR3: CASSQAGGLIYNSPLHF; V: TRBV14; size: -; D: -; J: TRBJ1-6